These 2 T cell receptor beta chains were sequenced from one sample in a study of T-cell memory formation after mild COVID-19 (dated by TCRdb to the early 2020s). The method behind the library was 5' RACE. Instrument on record: Illumina NovaSeq 6000. The public reads were run again by TCRdb, first through fastp at Q25 and then through MiXCR, and only productive beta chains were kept. Under each unique CDR3 protein, matching rows form one entry showing the most common genes and DNA. A total of about 200,000 distinct CDR3 sequences appear in this sample, roughly 17% of them only once. The ten largest clones represent 2% to 2.5% of the sample. Source material: PBMCs or a T cell subset sorted from them (not recorded which). These receptors were taken from an adult woman who had mild COVID-19 (a few samples of this study predate the infection). The sample titles of this study are shuffled in the database, so cell type and time point are left out; the donor was told from shared clones.

This clonotype was observed a few times. This chain uses TRBV20-1 with TRBJ2-7; TRBD1 is a possible D gene (5 bases). Trimming shortened V by 4 bases and J by 0 bases, and 13 bases separated the two germline ends. The CDR3 length is 14 residues. Germline CDR1 DFQATT, CDR2 SNEGSKA (reference sequence). The CDR3 region has the DNA TGCAGTGCTAAGGGGCAGTTAACCTCCTACGAGCAGTACTTC. It specifies CSAKGQLTSYEQYF.

This clonotype was detected a few times. This chain uses TRBV10-3 with TRBJ2-5; no clear D. Germline lookup yields CDR1 ENHRY and CDR2 SYGVKD. The CDR3 loop spans 13 amino acids. With 4 bases removed from V and 4 bases from J, the gap between germline ends came to 10 bases. This chain's CDR3 is CAISVVGGETQYF. CDR3 nucleotides: TGTGCCATCAGTGTGGTCGGCGGAGAGACCCAGTACTTC.